The next 27 T cell receptor beta chains were all read from a single sample in a study of graft-versus-host responses after intestinal transplantation. No antigen is known for these receptors. TCRdb's table, derived via immunoSEQ multiplex PCR, lists solely in-frame clones and lacks some. The table shows 65,000 to 90,000 clones, with roughly 90% occurring only once. This sample comprised unstimulated CD8+ T cells sorted from spleen or lymph node cells, obtained before transplant. Receptor source: a human donor who was the organ donor for an intestinal transplant.

The rearrangement uses TRBV5-8 and TRBJ2-7, with 7 bases identical to TRBD1. This CDR3 spans 15 amino acids. Germline CDR1 is SGHTS and CDR2 is YDEGEE. V gave up 4 bases and J gave up 3 bases; unmatched junction bases: 10. CDR3 in amino acids: CASSRTGWSNYEQYF. In DNA form, the CDR3 reads TGTGCCAGCAGCAGGACAGGTTGGTCGAACTACGAGCAGTACTTC.

The chain carries TRBV7-3 and TRBJ1-1; 7 nucleotides match TRBD1. V lost 5 bases to trimming and J lost 1 base; unmatched junction nucleotides: 13. Germline CDR1 reads SGHTA; CDR2 reads FQGTGA. CDR3 length equals 17 residues. The CDR3 coding sequence is TGTGCCAGCAGCCCAAACTACCGCCGACAGGGGAACACTGAAGCTTTCTTT. This encodes CASSPNYRRQGNTEAFF.

The chain links TRBV2 to TRBJ2-3; TRBD1 matches at 7 bases. The trim removed 7 bases at V and 2 bases at J, leaving 9 bases unmatched. Germline V gene sequence: CDR1 SNHLY, CDR2 FYNNEI. The CDR3 runs 15 residues. The CDR3 DNA reads TGTGCCAGCACCCCAAGGGGGCGGATCACAGATACGCAGTATTTT. Translating gives CASTPRGRITDTQYF.

This clone has just one count. This chain connects TRBV27 to TRBJ2-4, with 8 bases fitting TRBD1. The J segment lost 9 bases and the V segment lost 7 bases, leaving 8 bases of the junction unmatched. Looked up from germline, CDR1 is MNHEY and CDR2 is SMNVEV (reference sequence). This CDR3 has 13 amino acids. The CDR3 protein is CASKKAGGRIQYF. The CDR3 nucleotides are TGTGCCAGCAAGAAGGCAGGGGGCCGCATTCAGTACTTC.

J is TRBJ1-2 and V is TRBV6-6; a possible D gene is TRBD1 (6 bases). The length of the CDR3 is 15 residues. Germline assignment: CDR1 MNHNY and CDR2 SVGAGI (reference sequence). Trimming took 6 bases from V and 5 from J, leaving 19 bases between them. For the CDR3, the DNA is TGTGCCAGCAGCCTCTCGACAGGTCCCGATTATGGCTACACCTTC. It encodes CASSLSTGPDYGYTF.

V and J are TRBV6-1 and TRBJ2-7; D might be TRBD2 (6 bases). The germline CDR1 and CDR2 sequences are MNHNS and SASEGT. The CDR3 totals 15 residues. Deletions cut 1 base from V and 0 bases from J, with 10 bases between. In DNA form, the CDR3 reads TGTGCCAGCAGTGAAGAGGGACTCCTCTCCTACGAGCAGTACTTC. This sequence encodes CASSEEGLLSYEQYF.

The chain couples TRBV4-1 to TRBJ1-5; D perhaps matches TRBD1 (5 bases). The length of the CDR3 is 14 residues. The germline V gene encodes CDR1 MGHRA and CDR2 YSYEKL. Deletions cut 0 bases from V and 2 bases from J, with 5 bases between. CDR3 coding DNA: TGCGCCAGCAGCCAAGACAGGGGCAATCAGCCCCAGCATTTT. Its translation is CASSQDRGNQPQHF.

This clone was seen only once. The CDR3 DNA follows: TGCGCCAGCAGCCAAGGTGAGAGCTATGGCTACACCTTC. Protein product: CASSQGESYGYTF. The chain combines TRBV4-1 with TRBJ1-2; D is uncertain. Germline CDR1 is MGHRA and CDR2 is YSYEKL. This CDR3 spans 13 amino acids. V was pared by 1 base and J by 4 bases, with 7 bases between.

The rearrangement links TRBV2 to TRBJ2-3; 11 nucleotides align to TRBD1. The germline gives CDR1 SNHLY, CDR2 FYNNEI. This CDR3 has 15 residues. The junction had 5 bases not matched to a gene; V was cut back by 6 bases and J by 3 bases. CDR3 protein: CASSSGQGVTDTQYF. For the CDR3, the DNA is TGTGCCAGCAGCTCGGGACAGGGGGTGACAGATACGCAGTATTTT.

V and J are TRBV7-9 and TRBJ2-2; perhaps TRBD2 as D (5 bases). The CDR3 consists of 16 residues. The germline V and J ends were trimmed by 1 base and 2 bases, with 11 bases remaining between them. Germline values: CDR1 SEHNR, CDR2 FQNEAQ (reference sequence). The CDR3 reads CASSLVDGINTGELFF. The CDR3 bases are TGTGCCAGCAGCTTAGTGGACGGGATAAACACCGGGGAGCTGTTTTTT.

The chain carries TRBV2 and TRBJ2-7, with 7 bases lining up with TRBD1. CDR3 length: 13 residues. The V gene end was trimmed by 5 bases and the J gene end by 3 bases; junction bases not matched to a gene: 4. The V gene's germline CDR1 is SNHLY and CDR2 FYNNEI. CDR3 amino acids: CASSQGVSYEQYF. The CDR3 DNA sequence: TGTGCCAGCAGTCAGGGGGTGAGCTACGAGCAGTACTTC.

The rearrangement uses TRBV2 and TRBJ1-5, with unresolved D. Per germline, CDR1 SNHLY and CDR2 FYNNEI. CDR3 size: 15 residues. V lost 4 bases to trimming and J lost 2 bases, with 12 bases between them. The CDR3 DNA sequence: TGTGCCAGCAGTGGAAGAGGTATAGGCAATCAGCCCCAGCATTTT. Protein product: CASSGRGIGNQPQHF.

This clone was seen just once. The chain has TRBV7-9 and TRBJ2-3, with 10 bases identical to TRBD1. The V gene end was trimmed by 5 bases and the J gene end by 5 bases; junction bases not matched to a gene: 7. There are 15 residues in the CDR3. The germline gives CDR1 SEHNR, CDR2 FQNEAQ (reference sequence). CDR3 sequence: CASSPAGQGKDTQYF. CDR3 nucleotide sequence: TGTGCCAGCAGCCCGGCGGGACAGGGGAAAGATACGCAGTATTTT.

The J gene is TRBJ1-2, the V gene TRBV2, with D possibly being TRBD1 (5 bases). The CDR3 is 13 residues long. Germline CDR1 is SNHLY and CDR2 is FYNNEI. Trimming took 8 bases from V and 1 from J, leaving 11 bases between them. CDR3 DNA sequence: TGTGCCAGCGGACCGACAGTTAACTATGGCTACACCTTC. It is translated as CASGPTVNYGYTF.

This sequence joins TRBV2 and TRBJ2-3, with 9 bases aligning to TRBD2. Trimming took 11 bases from V and 2 from J; bases not matched to a gene: 2. The CDR3 covers 12 residues. Germline V gene lookup returns CDR1 SNHLY and CDR2 FYNNEI. The CDR3 sequence: CAQRGVTDTQYF. CDR3 bases: TGTGCCCAGCGGGGGGTCACAGATACGCAGTATTTT.

The rearrangement uses TRBV2 and TRBJ1-5, with D hard to call. The germline gives CDR1 SNHLY, CDR2 FYNNEI. The CDR3 has 14 amino acids. Between the trimmed V and J ends, which lost 8 bases and 1 base, there was a span of 12 bases. CDR3 loop: CASAKGLSNQPQHF. DNA of the CDR3: TGTGCCAGCGCCAAAGGACTGAGCAATCAGCCCCAGCATTTT. The full variable domain, its missing parts supplied by reference TRBV2 and TRBJ1-5, is EPEVTQTPSHQVTQMGQEVILRCVPISNHLYFYWYRQILGQKVEFLVSFYNNEISEKSEIFDDQFSVERPDGSNFTLKIRSTKLEDSAMYFCASAKGLSNQPQHFGDGTRLSIL.

J is TRBJ1-1 and V is TRBV5-6, with TRBD1 as a possible D gene (5 bases). Per germline, CDR1 SGHDT and CDR2 YYEEEE. There are 13 residues in the CDR3. The germline V and J ends were trimmed by 2 bases and 1 base, with 6 bases remaining between them. The CDR3 coding sequence is TGTGCCAGCAGCTTTACAGGGAACACTGAAGCTTTCTTT. Its protein product is CASSFTGNTEAFF.

The chain links TRBV19 to TRBJ1-1, with D possibly TRBD1 on 6 matching bases. V was pared by 5 bases and J by 5 bases, with 18 bases between. The CDR3 is 15 residues long. CDR1 and CDR2 (germline): LNHDA, SQIVND (reference sequence). CDR3 residues: CASSLSGAGGTEAFF. In DNA form, the CDR3 reads TGTGCCAGTAGTCTCTCAGGGGCGGGGGGGACTGAAGCTTTCTTT.

This rearrangement joins TRBV4-2 to TRBJ2-7; 12 positions match TRBD2. V lost 0 bases, J lost 4 bases, and 4 bases stayed unmatched. The CDR3 is 16 amino acids. Germline V lookup: CDR1 LGHNA, CDR2 YNFKEQ. Here the CDR3 DNA reads TGTGCCAGCAGCCAAGAGGATGGACTAGCGGGGTACGAGCAGTACTTC. Its protein is CASSQEDGLAGYEQYF.

The genes are TRBV7-2 and TRBJ1-1; D remains unclear. CDR3 length equals 16 residues. CDR1 is SGHTA, CDR2 FQGNSA, per germline. The ends were cut back, 0 bases at V and 1 base at J, with 12 bases in the middle. The CDR3 DNA sequence: TGTGCCAGCAGCTTAGCAGTCGAGGTGAGGAACACTGAAGCTTTCTTT. Translation gives CASSLAVEVRNTEAFF.

The rearrangement uses TRBV5-6 and TRBJ2-1, with D perhaps TRBD2 (6 bases). This CDR3 region has 15 residues. V gave up 4 bases and J gave up 6 bases, with 17 bases separating them. Germline CDR1 reads SGHDT; CDR2 reads YYEEEE. The CDR3 bases are TGTGCCAGCAGCCAGACTAGTTCCCCCTCCAATGAGCAGTTCTTC. The encoded protein is CASSQTSSPSNEQFF.

V is TRBV12-5 and J is TRBJ1-6; no definite D call. In germline, CDR1 is LGHNT, CDR2 FRNRAP. Trimming removed 9 bases from V and 10 bases from J, with 13 bases in between. The CDR3 totals 12 residues. The CDR3 DNA sequence: TGTGCTAGCCCATTGCTAAGCTCACCCCTCCACTTT. Its protein is CASPLLSSPLHF.

The V gene is TRBV2, the J gene TRBJ1-1, with D perhaps TRBD1 (5 bases). V lost 8 bases and J 4 bases, leaving 14 bases between the germline ends. CDR1 is SNHLY and CDR2 is FYNNEI in the germline V gene. The length of the CDR3 is 13 residues. The CDR3 loop is CASPSRGGTEAFF. The CDR3 bases are TGTGCCAGCCCCAGCCGGGGGGGCACTGAAGCTTTCTTT.

The genes are TRBV19 and TRBJ2-7, with D tentatively TRBD2 (7 bases). Trimming removed 3 bases from V and 6 bases from J, with 12 bases in between. The CDR3 sequence is 13 residues long. CDR1 LNHDA and CDR2 SQIVND come from the germline V gene (reference sequence). The CDR3 nucleotides read TGTGCCAGTAGTATCTCTAGGGGGGGCGAGCAGTACTTC. This translates into CASSISRGGEQYF.

The V call is TRBV2, the J call TRBJ2-1, with D possibly being TRBD1 (6 bases). The length of the CDR3 is 17 residues. Germline V CDR1 and CDR2: SNHLY, FYNNEI. The germline V and J ends were trimmed by 8 bases and 6 bases, with 26 bases remaining between them. CDR3 bases: TGTGCCAGCCCCACGACAATAATTCGACAGGTGTCCAATGAGCAGTTCTTC. Its protein product is CASPTTIIRQVSNEQFF.

The chain carries TRBV2 and TRBJ1-4; D unclear. V dropped 3 bases and J dropped 7 bases, with 12 bases sitting between them. CDR1 is SNHLY and CDR2 is FYNNEI in the germline V gene. The CDR3 length is 14 residues. The CDR3: CASSDTAWIEKLFF. The CDR3 DNA follows: TGTGCCAGCAGTGATACAGCTTGGATTGAAAAACTGTTTTTT.

V is TRBV11-2 and J is TRBJ2-7; TRBD2 aligns across 8 bases. The CDR3 length is 14 residues. Unmatched junction bases numbered 2, after V lost 4 bases and J lost 0 bases. Germline V gene data show CDR1 as SGHAT and CDR2 as FQNNGV. CDR3 DNA sequence: TGTGCCAGCAGCTCCGGGGGGGGCTCCTACGAGCAGTACTTC. It specifies CASSSGGGSYEQYF.